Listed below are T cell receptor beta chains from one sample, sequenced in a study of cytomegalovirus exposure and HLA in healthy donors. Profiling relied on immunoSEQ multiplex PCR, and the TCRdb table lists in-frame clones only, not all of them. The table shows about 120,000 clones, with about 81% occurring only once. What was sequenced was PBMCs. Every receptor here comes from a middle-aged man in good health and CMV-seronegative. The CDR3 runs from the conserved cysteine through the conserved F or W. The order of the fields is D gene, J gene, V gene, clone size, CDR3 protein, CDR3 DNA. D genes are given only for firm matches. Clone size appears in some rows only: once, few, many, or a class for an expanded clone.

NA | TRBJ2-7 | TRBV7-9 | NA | CASSARHHKDEQYF | TGTGCCAGCAGCGCTAGGCACCATAAAGACGAGCAGTACTTC
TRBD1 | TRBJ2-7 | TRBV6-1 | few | CASSADRGLYEQYF | TGTGCCAGCAGTGCTGACAGGGGGCTCTACGAGCAGTACTTC
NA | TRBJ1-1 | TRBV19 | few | CASTSKGGLEAFF | TGTGCCAGTACATCGAAGGGAGGGTTAGAAGCTTTCTTT
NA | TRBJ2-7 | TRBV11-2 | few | CASSPGHSYEQYF | TGTGCCAGCAGTCCAGGCCACTCCTACGAGCAGTACTTC
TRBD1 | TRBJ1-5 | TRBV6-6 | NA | CASSQGQGRYQPQHF | TGTGCCAGCAGCCAAGGACAGGGGCGGTATCAGCCCCAGCATTTT
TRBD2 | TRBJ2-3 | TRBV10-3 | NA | CAISGGAGTDTQYF | TGTGCCATCAGCGGGGGGGCCGGGACAGATACGCAGTATTTT
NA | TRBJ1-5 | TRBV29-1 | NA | CSVGGGGANNQPQHF | TGCAGCGTTGGTGGGGGGGGCGCGAACAATCAGCCCCAGCATTTT
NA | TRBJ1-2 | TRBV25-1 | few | CASSELYGYTF | TGTGCCAGCAGTGAACTGTATGGCTACACCTTC
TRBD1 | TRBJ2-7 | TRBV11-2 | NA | CASSSTGQGGEQYF | TGTGCCAGCAGCTCTACTGGACAGGGGGGCGAGCAGTACTTC
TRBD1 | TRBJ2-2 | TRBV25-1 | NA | CASSEYLAGGTGELFF | TGTGCCAGCAGTGAATATTTGGCAGGGGGTACCGGGGAGCTGTTTTTT
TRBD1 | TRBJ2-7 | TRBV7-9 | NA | CASSLPPSTGGFSSYEQYF | TGTGCCAGCAGCTTACCGCCATCGACAGGGGGATTTAGCTCCTACGAGCAGTACTTC
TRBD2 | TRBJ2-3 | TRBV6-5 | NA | CASGGTSGGADTQYF | TGTGCCAGCGGTGGGACTAGCGGGGGGGCAGATACGCAGTATTTT
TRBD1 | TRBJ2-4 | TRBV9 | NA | CASSEGQVPGYSQYF | TGTGCCAGCAGCGAGGGACAGGTCCCAGGATACAGTCAGTACTTC
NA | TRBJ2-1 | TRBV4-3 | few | CASSQDFEQYNEQFF | TGCGCCAGCAGCCAAGATTTCGAGCAATACAATGAGCAGTTCTTC
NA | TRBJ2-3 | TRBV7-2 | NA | CASSLESKRADTQYF | TGTGCCAGCAGCTTAGAGTCCAAAAGAGCGGATACGCAGTATTTT
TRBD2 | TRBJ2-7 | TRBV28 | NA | CASSLFRLAGANSF | TGTGCCAGCAGTTTATTTCGGCTAGCGGGCGCAAACTCATTC
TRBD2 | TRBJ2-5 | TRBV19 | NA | CASSNGLADSQETQYF | TGTGCCAGTAGCAACGGACTAGCGGATTCTCAAGAGACCCAGTACTTC
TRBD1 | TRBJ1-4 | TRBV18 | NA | CASSPRQGPNEKLFF | TGTGCCAGCTCACCACGACAGGGGCCTAATGAAAAACTGTTTTTT
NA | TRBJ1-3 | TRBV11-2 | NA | CASSGGLLGNTIYF | TGTGCCAGCAGCGGGGGCTTACTTGGAAACACCATATATTTT
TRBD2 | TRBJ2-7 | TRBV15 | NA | CATSRERGAYEQYF | TGTGCCACCAGCAGGGAGCGGGGGGCCTACGAGCAGTACTTC